These 8 T cell receptor beta chains were sequenced from one sample in a study of patients and donors after allogeneic stem cell transplantation. TCRdb reprocessed the RT-PCR reads with MiXCR, giving one entry per CDR3 protein. In the table there are hundreds of thousands of distinct CDR3 sequences, about a sixth of which are singletons. The specimen sequenced was blood, either unsorted or a sorted T cell fraction (not recorded which). The receptor set was obtained from a human donor who was either an allogeneic HSCT recipient or a stem cell or donor lymphocyte infusion donor (not recorded which). It is not recorded whose cells these are; they may come from a transplant donor.

V usage is TRBV7-6 and J usage is TRBJ2-7, with a tentative D call TRBD1 (6 bases). The V gene's germline CDR1 is SGHVS and CDR2 FNYEAQ. Deletions cut 6 bases from V and 0 bases from J, with 9 bases between. The CDR3 is 13 amino acids. CDR3 protein: CASREGGSYEQYF. The CDR3 DNA reads as TGTGCCAGCAGGGAAGGGGGCTCCTACGAGCAGTACTTC.

Only a few counts were recorded for this clonotype. This CDR3 reads CSANSGFYEQYF. The CDR3 DNA sequence: TGCAGTGCTAACAGCGGTTTCTACGAGCAGTACTTC. The chain uses TRBV20-1 and TRBJ2-7; D may be TRBD2 (5 bases). CDR1 and CDR2 from the germline V gene are DFQATT and SNEGSKA (reference sequence). This CDR3 is built from 12 residues. Trimming left V 4 bases short and J 3 bases short, with 10 bases between.

The chain has TRBV4-1 and TRBJ2-1, with D unresolved. Germline V CDR1 and CDR2: MGHRA, YSYEKL. CDR3 length: 12 residues. V was shortened by 5 bases and J by 11 bases, with 13 bases between the two germline ends. In DNA form, the CDR3 reads TGCGCCAGCAGCTCCCTAGGGCGGAAGCAGTTCTTC. Its translation: CASSSLGRKQFF.

This clonotype has only a few counts. The genes are TRBV6-2 or TRBV6-3 and TRBJ1-2; weak D call: TRBD1 (5 bases). The CDR3 spans 14 residues. Looked up from germline, CDR1 is MNHEY and CDR2 is SVGEGT. V was pared by 7 bases and J by 2 bases, with 14 bases between. DNA of the CDR3: TGTGCCAGCAACCGGGGACGGGGAAACTATGGCTACACCTTC. It specifies CASNRGRGNYGYTF.

This clonotype was seen many times. The CDR3 loop is CSARSIFSGELFF. Written as DNA, the CDR3 is TGCAGTGCTAGATCCATTTTCTCCGGGGAGCTGTTTTTT. The chain carries TRBV20-1 and TRBJ2-2, with D uncertain. CDR1 and CDR2 from the germline V gene are DFQATT and SNEGSKA (reference sequence). V lost 2 bases and J lost 6, with 10 bases in between. CDR3 length equals 13 residues.

There are a few counts of this clonotype. CDR3 nucleotide sequence: TGTGCCTGGAGTGTCAAAGGGGGGGAGACCCAGTACTTC. It encodes CAWSVKGGETQYF. The V gene is TRBV30, the J gene TRBJ2-5; the D gene could be TRBD1 or TRBD2 (6 bases each). V was pared by 0 bases and J by 5 bases, with 10 bases between. Germline assignment: CDR1 GTSNPN and CDR2 SVGIG (reference sequence). CDR3 length equals 13 residues.

The rearrangement uses TRBV19 and TRBJ1-6; a weak D match, TRBD1 (5 bases). V was clipped by 5 bases and J by 0 bases, with 17 bases between them. CDR1 and CDR2 from the germline V gene are LNHDA and SQIVND (reference sequence). The CDR3 spans 18 residues. The CDR3 spells CASSSRDSFSSYNSPLHF. The CDR3 bases are TGTGCCAGTAGTTCCCGGGACTCCTTCAGCTCCTATAATTCACCCCTCCACTTT.

V usage is TRBV19 and J usage is TRBJ2-7; D may correspond to TRBD1 or TRBD2 (5 bases each). V was shortened by 3 bases and J by 5 bases, with 8 bases between the two germline ends. Germline CDR1 and CDR2: LNHDA and SQIVND (reference sequence). The CDR3 is made up of 12 amino acids. In DNA, the CDR3 is TGTGCCAGTAGTATGGGGGTGGACGAGCAGTACTTC. Translated, it gives CASSMGVDEQYF. Based on the CDR3 plus reference TRBV19 and TRBJ2-7, the full variable domain is DGGITQSPKYLFRKEGQNVTLSCEQNLNHDAMYWYRQDPGQGLRLIYYSQIVNDFQKGDIAEGYSVSREKKESFPLTVTSAQKNPTAFYLCASSMGVDEQYFGPGTRLTVT.